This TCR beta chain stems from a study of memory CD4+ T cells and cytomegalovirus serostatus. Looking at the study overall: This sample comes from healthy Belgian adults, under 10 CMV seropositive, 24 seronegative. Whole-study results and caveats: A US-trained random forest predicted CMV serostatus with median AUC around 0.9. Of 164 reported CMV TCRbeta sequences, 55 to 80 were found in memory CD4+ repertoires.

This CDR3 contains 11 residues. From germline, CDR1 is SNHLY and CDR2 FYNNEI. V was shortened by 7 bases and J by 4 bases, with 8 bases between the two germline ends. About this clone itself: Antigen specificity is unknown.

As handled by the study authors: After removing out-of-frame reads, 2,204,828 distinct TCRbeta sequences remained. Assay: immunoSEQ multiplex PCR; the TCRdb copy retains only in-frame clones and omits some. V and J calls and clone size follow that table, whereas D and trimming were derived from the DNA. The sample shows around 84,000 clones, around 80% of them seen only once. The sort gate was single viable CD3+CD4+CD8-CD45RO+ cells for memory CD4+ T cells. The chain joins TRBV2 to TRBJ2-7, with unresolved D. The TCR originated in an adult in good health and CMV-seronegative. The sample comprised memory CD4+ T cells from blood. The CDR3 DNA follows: TGTGCCAGCAAGCAGGTGTACGAGCAGTACTTC. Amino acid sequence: CASKQVYEQYF.